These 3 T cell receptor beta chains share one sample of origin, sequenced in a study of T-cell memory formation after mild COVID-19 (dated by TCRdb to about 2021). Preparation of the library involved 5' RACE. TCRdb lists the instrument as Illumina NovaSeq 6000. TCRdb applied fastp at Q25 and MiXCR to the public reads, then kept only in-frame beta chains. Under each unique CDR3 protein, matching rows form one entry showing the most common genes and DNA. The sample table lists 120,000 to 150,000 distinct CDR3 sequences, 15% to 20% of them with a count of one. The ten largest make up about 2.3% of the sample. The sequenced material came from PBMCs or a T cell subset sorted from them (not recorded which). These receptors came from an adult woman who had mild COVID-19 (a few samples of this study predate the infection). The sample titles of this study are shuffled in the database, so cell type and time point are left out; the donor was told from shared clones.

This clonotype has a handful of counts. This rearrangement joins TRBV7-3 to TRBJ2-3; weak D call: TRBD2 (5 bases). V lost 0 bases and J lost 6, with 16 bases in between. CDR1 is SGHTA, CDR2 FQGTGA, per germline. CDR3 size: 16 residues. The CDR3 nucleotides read TGTGCCAGCAGCTTAACTCCTAGCCGGCAGGACGATACGCAGTATTTT. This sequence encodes CASSLTPSRQDDTQYF.

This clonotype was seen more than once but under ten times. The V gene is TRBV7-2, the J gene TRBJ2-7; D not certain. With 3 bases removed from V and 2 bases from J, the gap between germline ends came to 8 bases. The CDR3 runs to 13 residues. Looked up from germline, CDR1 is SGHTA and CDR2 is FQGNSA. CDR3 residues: CASSFGWAYEQYF. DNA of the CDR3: TGTGCCAGCAGCTTCGGGTGGGCCTACGAGCAGTACTTC.

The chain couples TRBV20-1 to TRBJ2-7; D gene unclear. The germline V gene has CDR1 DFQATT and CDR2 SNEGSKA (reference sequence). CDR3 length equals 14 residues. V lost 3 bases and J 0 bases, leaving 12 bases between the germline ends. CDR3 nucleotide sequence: TGCAGTGCTAGCCTACTCGGGTTCTCCTACGAGCAGTACTTC. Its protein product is CSASLLGFSYEQYF.